The 17 T cell receptor beta chains below come from one sample, sequenced in a study of blood T cell repertoires in COVID-19. The data were produced by immunoSEQ multiplex PCR, yet TCRdb's version contains in-frame clones alone and is incomplete. The sample lists some 260,000 clones; about 85% were seen once. Sequenced sample: peripheral blood. These receptors were collected from a man between 18 and 29 years old with active or convalescent COVID-19.

The chain links TRBV30 to TRBJ2-5; 10 nucleotides match TRBD2. Germline CDR1 is GTSNPN and CDR2 is SVGIG (reference sequence). The V and J ends lost 3 bases and 1 base, in that order; junction bases with no gene match: 5. This CDR3 spans 15 amino acids. The CDR3 region is CAWSEGLAFQETQYF. CDR3 sequence (DNA): TGTGCCTGGAGCGAGGGACTAGCGTTCCAAGAGACCCAGTACTTC.

The chain combines TRBV7-2 with TRBJ2-7; D is unresolved. Germline assignment: CDR1 SGHTA and CDR2 FQGNSA. The CDR3 has 13 amino acids. V lost 3 bases and J 1 base, leaving 7 bases between the germline ends. The CDR3 sequence is CASSFTSSYEQYF. CDR3 coding DNA: TGTGCCAGCAGCTTTACGAGTTCCTACGAGCAGTACTTC.

This chain links TRBV19 with TRBJ1-2, with 8 bases aligning to TRBD1. This CDR3 has 14 amino acids. Germline V CDR1 and CDR2: LNHDA, SQIVND (reference sequence). Trimming took 5 bases from V and 4 from J; bases not matched to a gene: 6. The chain's CDR3 is CASSPGQGGYGYTF. In DNA form, the CDR3 reads TGTGCCAGTAGTCCCGGACAGGGAGGCTATGGCTACACCTTC.

This clone was detected only a few times. The chain combines TRBV3-1 (or the pseudogene TRBV3-2) with TRBJ2-1; a possible D gene is TRBD2 (6 bases). Trimming shortened V by 2 bases and J by 7 bases, and 12 bases separated the two germline ends. The CDR3 consists of 14 residues. Germline V gene data show CDR1 as LGHDT and CDR2 as YNNKEL (reference sequence). The CDR3 nucleotides are TGTGCCAGCAGCCAAACGACTAGAAATAATGAGCAGTTCTTC. Its translation is CASSQTTRNNEQFF.

This chain connects TRBV7-2 to TRBJ2-5, with 10 bases that match TRBD2. The CDR3 totals 16 residues. Looked up from germline, CDR1 is SGHTA and CDR2 is FQGNSA. The V and J ends lost 5 bases and 5 bases, in that order; junction bases with no gene match: 11. CDR3 residues: CASSIGTSVKAETQYF. DNA for the CDR3: TGTGCCAGCAGCATTGGGACTAGCGTGAAGGCGGAGACCCAGTACTTC.

The chain employs TRBV7-9 and TRBJ2-3; 9 bases fit TRBD2. V lost 1 base and J lost 3; bases outside the gene matches: 5. Germline V gene data show CDR1 as SEHNR and CDR2 as FQNEAQ (reference sequence). The CDR3 sequence is 16 residues long. The CDR3 bases are TGTGCCAGCAGCTTAGTGATAGCGGGAGAGACAGATACGCAGTATTTT. It specifies CASSLVIAGETDTQYF.

V gene TRBV2 combines with J gene TRBJ1-5, with D possibly TRBD1 on 6 matching bases. Trimming took off 8 bases at V and 3 bases at J, with 17 bases between the two ends. The CDR3 length is 15 residues. Germline assignment: CDR1 SNHLY and CDR2 FYNNEI. CDR3 sequence: CASLGQGSNNQPQHF. The CDR3 DNA is TGTGCCAGCCTTGGCCAGGGGAGCAACAATCAGCCCCAGCATTTT.

The V call is TRBV10-2, the J call TRBJ1-2; the D is unclear. Trimming took off 3 bases at V and 8 bases at J, with 19 bases between the two ends. This CDR3 has 15 amino acids. Germline CDR1 reads WSHSY; CDR2 reads SAAADI. CDR3 DNA sequence: TGCGCCAGCAGTGAACGAATGGGAGGACTGTTGGGCTACACCTTC. Protein product: CASSERMGGLLGYTF.

The chain carries TRBV29-1 and TRBJ2-7; 8 nucleotides align to TRBD2. This CDR3 contains 14 residues. CDR1 is SQVTM and CDR2 is ANQGSEA in the germline V gene. V gave up 4 bases and J gave up 3 bases; unmatched junction bases: 8. CDR3 DNA: TGCAGCGTTGGGGGAGCGGGGGACATCTACGAGCAGTACTTC. Residues: CSVGGAGDIYEQYF.

The chain employs TRBV6-6 and TRBJ2-7; weak D call: TRBD1 (5 bases). Germline-derived CDR1 and CDR2 are MNHNY and SVGAGI (reference sequence). This CDR3 spans 12 amino acids. Trimming pared 7 bases from V and 3 bases from J, leaving 10 bases between. CDR3 sequence (DNA): TGTGCCAGCACGAGCCAGGGCTACGAGCAGTACTTC. This gives the protein CASTSQGYEQYF.

The chain carries TRBV10-3 and TRBJ2-3; 12 bases match TRBD2. The ends lost 0 bases at V and 3 bases at J; junction bases unmatched: 7. CDR1 and CDR2 (germline): ENHRY, SYGVKD. The CDR3 loop spans 18 amino acids. The CDR3 protein is CAISESVGGLAGTDTQYF. Written as DNA, the CDR3 is TGTGCCATCAGTGAGTCTGTCGGCGGACTAGCGGGAACAGATACGCAGTATTTT.

V is TRBV24-1 and J is TRBJ1-5; D is ambiguous. Germline loops: CDR1 KGHDR, CDR2 SFDVKD. The CDR3 is made up of 14 amino acids. Trimming left V 5 bases short and J 0 bases short, with 7 bases between. The CDR3 here is CATSGILSNQPQHF. The CDR3 region has the DNA TGTGCCACCAGTGGAATACTTAGCAATCAGCCCCAGCATTTT.

This chain connects TRBV28 to TRBJ2-7, with 14 positions matching TRBD2. This CDR3 region has 19 residues. The junction had 19 bases not matched to a gene; V was cut back by 6 bases and J by 6 bases. Germline assignment: CDR1 MDHEN and CDR2 SYDVKM. The DNA of the CDR3 is TGTGCCAGCAGGCCACCGGGACTAGCGGGAGAAGGATTTCTGGTCGAGCAGTACTTC. It encodes CASRPPGLAGEGFLVEQYF.

This clone appeared a few times. This CDR3 is CASSLLAGSGDTQYF. In DNA form, the CDR3 reads TGCGCCAGCAGCCTCTTAGCGGGATCGGGAGATACGCAGTATTTT. The chain links TRBV5-1 to TRBJ2-3; 8 bases match TRBD2. Unmatched junction bases numbered 9, after V lost 4 bases and J lost 5 bases. CDR3 length: 15 residues. Germline lookup yields CDR1 SGHRS and CDR2 YFSETQ.

This clone has just a few counts. The chain couples TRBV4-3 to TRBJ1-5; 11 bases map to TRBD1. The germline gives CDR1 LGHNA, CDR2 YSLEER. The ends lost 0 bases at V and 4 bases at J; junction bases unmatched: 5. The CDR3 totals 17 residues. The CDR3 here is CASSQDWGQGGNQPQHF. DNA for the CDR3: TGCGCCAGCAGCCAAGATTGGGGACAGGGGGGGAATCAGCCCCAGCATTTT.

This clone appeared a single time. The gene calls are TRBV4-3 and TRBJ2-3; 9 nucleotides agree with TRBD2. The CDR3 runs 18 residues. The germline CDR1 and CDR2 sequences are LGHNA and YSLEER. V was pared by 0 bases and J by 2 bases, with 9 bases of the junction left unmatched. The CDR3 spells CASSQDRGSGGLTDTQYF. The CDR3 DNA follows: TGCGCCAGCAGCCAAGATCGGGGTAGCGGGGGACTCACAGATACGCAGTATTTT.

On this clone itself: Other DNA sequences in this sample translate to the same CDR3. CDR3 in DNA: TGTGCCAGCAGCTTATTCGGCCGGGGGGGCCAAGAGACCCAGTACTTC. The encoded protein is CASSLFGRGGQETQYF. The chain has TRBV7-9 and TRBJ2-5, with 8 positions matching TRBD2. The V gene end was trimmed by 2 bases and the J gene end by 1 base; junction bases not matched to a gene: 6. This CDR3 region has 16 residues. From germline, CDR1 is SEHNR and CDR2 FQNEAQ (reference sequence).